Sequencing of this T cell receptor beta chain was carried out in a study of CD4 and CD8 cells across lung adenocarcinoma regions. Donors had localized lung adenocarcinoma, a non-small cell lung cancer. This clonotype was seen only once. The CDR3 does not close with the conserved phenylalanine or tryptophan, likely indicating a read error. The DNA is omitted, as the CDR3 cannot be located on it reliably, and the CDR3 follows TCRdb's listing. The CDR3 is made up of 13 amino acids, end residues included. CDR1 and CDR2 (germline): MNHNS, SASEGT. TCRdb called the PCR reads again in MiXCR, with one record for every CDR3 protein. The sample lists about 23,000 distinct CDR3 sequences, 40% to 65% occurring once.

The receptor's source is a male donor with lung adenocarcinoma. The CD4 and CD8 labels of this study may be unreliable. Specimen: CD4+ T cells from the center of a lung tumor. The chain is built from TRBV6-1 and TRBJ2-5; TRBD1, as called in the table, went unchecked against the DNA. CDR3 sequence: CASRQGGAETQLS.